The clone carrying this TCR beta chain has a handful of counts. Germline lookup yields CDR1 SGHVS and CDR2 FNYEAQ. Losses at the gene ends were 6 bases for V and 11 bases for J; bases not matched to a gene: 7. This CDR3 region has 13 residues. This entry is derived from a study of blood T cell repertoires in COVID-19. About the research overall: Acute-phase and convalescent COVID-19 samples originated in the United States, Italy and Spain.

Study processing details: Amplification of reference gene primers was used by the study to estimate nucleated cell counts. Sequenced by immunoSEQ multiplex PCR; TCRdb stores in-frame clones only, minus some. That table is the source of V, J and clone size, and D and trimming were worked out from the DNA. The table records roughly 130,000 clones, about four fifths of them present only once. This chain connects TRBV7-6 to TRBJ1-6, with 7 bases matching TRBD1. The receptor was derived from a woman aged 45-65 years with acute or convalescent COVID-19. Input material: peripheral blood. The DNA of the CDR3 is TGTGCCAGCAGTAGACAGGGTGAGGCACCCCTCCACTTT. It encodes CASSRQGEAPLHF. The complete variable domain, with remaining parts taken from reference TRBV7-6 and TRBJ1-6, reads GAGVSQSPRYKVTKRGQDVALRCDPISGHVSLYWYRQALGQGPEFLTYFNYEAQQDKSGLPNDRFSAERPEGSISTLTIQRTEQRDSAMYRCASSRQGEAPLHFGNGTRLTVT.